This entry concerns a single T cell receptor beta chain. Antigen specificity is unknown. The sample comes from a study of glioma-infiltrating T cells. Overall study findings and caveats: Tissue-blood divergence was below expectation in non-neoplastic patients, above in gliomas. Tissue and blood shared very few CDR3 sequences.

Amplification of TCR alpha and beta CDR3 regions from RNA used iRepertoire nested multiplex PCR. One-step reverse transcription and amplification started from approximately 100-400 ng of tissue mRNA or PBMC total RNA. TCRdb reprocessed the multiplex PCR reads via MiXCR and lists one record per CDR3 protein. The repertoire holds some 2,400 distinct CDR3 sequences, with less than 70% as singletons. Material for sequencing was glioma tissue, nonneoplastic brain tissue, or PBMCs (not recorded which). The receptor's source is a human donor with low-grade glioma or glioblastoma, undergoing nonglioma brain surgery, or in good health (not recorded which).

In DNA form, the CDR3 reads TGTGCCAGCAGCTTTAGCGGGGGGGGCTCCGAGCAGTACTTC. It encodes CASSFSGGGSEQYF. This rearrangement joins TRBV7-8 to TRBJ2-7, with 11 positions matching TRBD2. The CDR3 loop spans 14 amino acids. The J segment lost 6 bases and the V segment lost 3 bases, leaving 4 bases of the junction unmatched. The germline CDR1 and CDR2 sequences are SGHVS and FQNEAQ.